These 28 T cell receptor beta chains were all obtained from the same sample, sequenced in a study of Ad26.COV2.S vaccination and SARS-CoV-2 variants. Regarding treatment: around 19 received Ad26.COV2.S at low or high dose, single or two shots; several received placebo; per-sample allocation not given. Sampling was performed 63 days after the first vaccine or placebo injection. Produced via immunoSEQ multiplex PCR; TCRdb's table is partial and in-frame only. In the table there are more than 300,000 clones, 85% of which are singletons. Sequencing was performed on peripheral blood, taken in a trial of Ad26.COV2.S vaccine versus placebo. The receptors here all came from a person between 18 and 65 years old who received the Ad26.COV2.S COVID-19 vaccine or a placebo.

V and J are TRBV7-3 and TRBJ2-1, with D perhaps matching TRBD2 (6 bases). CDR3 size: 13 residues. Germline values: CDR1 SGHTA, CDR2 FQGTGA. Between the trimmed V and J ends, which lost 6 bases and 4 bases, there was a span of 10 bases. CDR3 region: CASSHGRYNEQFF. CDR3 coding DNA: TGTGCCAGCAGTCACGGGAGATACAATGAGCAGTTCTTC. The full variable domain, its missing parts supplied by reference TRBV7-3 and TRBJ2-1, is GAGVSQTPSNKVTEKGKYVELRCDPISGHTALYWYRQSLGQGPEFLIYFQGTGAADDSGLPNDRFFAVRPEGSVSTLKIQRTERGDSAVYLCASSHGRYNEQFFGPGTRLTVL.

CDR3 bases: TGTGCCAGTAGAGTCGTACAGGCCTCCGGGGAGCTGTTTTTT. Its protein is CASRVVQASGELFF. This rearrangement joins TRBV19 to TRBJ2-2; perhaps TRBD1 as D (5 bases). The ends were cut back, 6 bases at V and 6 bases at J, with 14 bases in the middle. Germline V gives CDR1 LNHDA, CDR2 SQIVND (reference sequence). There are 14 residues in the CDR3.

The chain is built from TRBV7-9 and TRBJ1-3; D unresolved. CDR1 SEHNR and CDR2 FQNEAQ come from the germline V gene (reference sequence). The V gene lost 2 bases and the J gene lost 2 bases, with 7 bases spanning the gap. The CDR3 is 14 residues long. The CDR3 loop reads CASSLIEAGNTIYF. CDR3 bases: TGTGCCAGCAGCTTAATAGAGGCTGGAAACACCATATATTTT.

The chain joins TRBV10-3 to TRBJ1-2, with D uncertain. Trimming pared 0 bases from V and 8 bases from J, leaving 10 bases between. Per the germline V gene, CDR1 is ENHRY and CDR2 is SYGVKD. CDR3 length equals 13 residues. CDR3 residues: CAISESGVGGYTF. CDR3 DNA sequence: TGTGCCATCAGTGAGTCTGGCGTGGGAGGCTACACCTTC.

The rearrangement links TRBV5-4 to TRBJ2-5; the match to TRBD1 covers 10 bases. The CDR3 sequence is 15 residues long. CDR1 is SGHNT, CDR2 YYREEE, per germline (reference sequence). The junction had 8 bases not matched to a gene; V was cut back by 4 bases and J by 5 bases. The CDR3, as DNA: TGTGCCAGCAGCCAGACAGGGGGCGATTTTGAGACCCAGTACTTC. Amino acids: CASSQTGGDFETQYF.

The CDR3 here is CASSLGTVINEQFF. Here the CDR3 DNA reads TGTGCCAGCAGCTTGGGGACAGTAATCAATGAGCAGTTCTTC. The chain has TRBV7-9 and TRBJ2-1; TRBD1 matches at 7 bases. CDR3 length: 14 amino acids. The J segment lost 6 bases and the V segment lost 3 bases, leaving 5 bases of the junction unmatched. CDR1 and CDR2 from the germline V gene are SEHNR and FQNEAQ (reference sequence).

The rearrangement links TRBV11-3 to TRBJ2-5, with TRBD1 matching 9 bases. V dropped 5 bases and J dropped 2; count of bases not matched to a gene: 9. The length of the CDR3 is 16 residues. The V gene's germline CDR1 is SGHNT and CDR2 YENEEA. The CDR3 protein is CASSPGDRVGQETQYF. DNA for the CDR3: TGTGCCAGCAGCCCCGGGGACAGGGTTGGGCAAGAGACCCAGTACTTC.

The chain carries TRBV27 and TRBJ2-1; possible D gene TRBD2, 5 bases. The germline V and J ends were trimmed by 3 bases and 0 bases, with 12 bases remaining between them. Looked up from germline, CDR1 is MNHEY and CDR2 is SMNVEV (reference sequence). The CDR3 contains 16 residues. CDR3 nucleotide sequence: TGTGCCAGCAGTTTGGCTAGCCTACCCTCCTACAATGAGCAGTTCTTC. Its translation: CASSLASLPSYNEQFF.

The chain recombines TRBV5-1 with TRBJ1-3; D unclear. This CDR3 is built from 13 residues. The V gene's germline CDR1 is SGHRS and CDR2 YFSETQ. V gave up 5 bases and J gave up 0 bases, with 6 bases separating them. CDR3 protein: CASRVPSGNTIYF. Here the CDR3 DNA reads TGCGCCAGCAGGGTCCCCTCTGGAAACACCATATATTTT.

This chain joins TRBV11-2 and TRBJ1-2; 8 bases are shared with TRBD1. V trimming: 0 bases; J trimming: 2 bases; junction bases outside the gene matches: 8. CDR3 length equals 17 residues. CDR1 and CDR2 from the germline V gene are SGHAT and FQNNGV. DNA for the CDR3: TGTGCCAGCAGCTTAGATCCCTCCAGGGGGCGGAACTATGGCTACACCTTC. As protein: CASSLDPSRGRNYGYTF.

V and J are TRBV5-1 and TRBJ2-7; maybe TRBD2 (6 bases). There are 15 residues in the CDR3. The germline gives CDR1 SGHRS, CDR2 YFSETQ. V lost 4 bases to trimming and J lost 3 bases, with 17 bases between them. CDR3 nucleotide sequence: TGCGCCAGCAGCCCCAGGGAGGCGACAAGCTACGAGCAGTACTTC. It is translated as CASSPREATSYEQYF.

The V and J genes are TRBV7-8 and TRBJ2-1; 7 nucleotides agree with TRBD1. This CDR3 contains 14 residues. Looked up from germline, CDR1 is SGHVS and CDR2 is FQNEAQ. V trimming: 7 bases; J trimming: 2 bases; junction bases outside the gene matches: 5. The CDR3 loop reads CASTTGDTYNEQFF. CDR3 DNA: TGTGCCAGCACCACAGGGGATACCTACAATGAGCAGTTCTTC.

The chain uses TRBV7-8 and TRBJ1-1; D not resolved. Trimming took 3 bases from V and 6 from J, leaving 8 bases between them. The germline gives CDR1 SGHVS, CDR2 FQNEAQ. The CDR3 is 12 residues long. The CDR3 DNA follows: TGTGCCAGCAGCTTTAACAAGCCTGAAGCTTTCTTT. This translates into CASSFNKPEAFF.

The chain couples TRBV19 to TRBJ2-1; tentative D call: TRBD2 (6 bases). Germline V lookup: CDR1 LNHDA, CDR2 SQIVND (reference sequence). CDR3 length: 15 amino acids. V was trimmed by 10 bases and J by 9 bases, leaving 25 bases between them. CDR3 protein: CATSWAREPLGEQFF. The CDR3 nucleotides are TGTGCCACCTCCTGGGCGCGGGAACCCTTGGGTGAGCAGTTCTTC.

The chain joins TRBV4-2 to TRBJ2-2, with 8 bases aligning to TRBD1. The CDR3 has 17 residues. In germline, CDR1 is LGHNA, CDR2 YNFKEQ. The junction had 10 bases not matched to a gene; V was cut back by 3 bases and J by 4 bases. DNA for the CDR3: TGTGCCAGCAGCCAGTTTTTGGACAGGGCTTCCACCGGGGAGCTGTTTTTT. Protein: CASSQFLDRASTGELFF.

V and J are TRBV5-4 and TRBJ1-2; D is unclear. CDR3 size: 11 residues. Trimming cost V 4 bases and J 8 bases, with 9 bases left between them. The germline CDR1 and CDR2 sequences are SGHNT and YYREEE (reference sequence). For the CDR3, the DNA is TGTGCCAGCAGCGGGCAGGTCGGCTACACCTTC. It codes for CASSGQVGYTF.

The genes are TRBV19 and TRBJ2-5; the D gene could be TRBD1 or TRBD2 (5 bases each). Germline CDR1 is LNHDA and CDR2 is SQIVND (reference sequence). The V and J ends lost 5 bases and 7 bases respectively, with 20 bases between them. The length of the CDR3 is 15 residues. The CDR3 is CASSVQGPRIGTQYF. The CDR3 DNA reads TGTGCCAGTAGTGTTCAGGGACCGCGTATTGGGACCCAGTACTTC.

In DNA, the CDR3 is TGTGCCAGCAGCTTAATTCCCCGACCTGTGCGGTCCGGGGAGCTGTTTTTT. It specifies CASSLIPRPVRSGELFF. The chain employs TRBV7-3 and TRBJ2-2, with unresolved D. Germline V gives CDR1 SGHTA, CDR2 FQGTGA. V gave up 1 base and J gave up 6 bases, with 18 bases separating them. This CDR3 spans 17 amino acids.

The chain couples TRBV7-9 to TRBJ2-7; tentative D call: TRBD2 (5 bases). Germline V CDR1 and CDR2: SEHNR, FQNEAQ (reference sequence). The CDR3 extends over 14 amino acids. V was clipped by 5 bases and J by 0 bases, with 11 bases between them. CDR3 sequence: CASSRPGYSYEQYF. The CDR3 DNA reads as TGTGCCAGCAGCCGACCGGGATACTCCTACGAGCAGTACTTC. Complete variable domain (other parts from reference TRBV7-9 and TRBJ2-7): DTGVSQNPRHKITKRGQNVTFRCDPISEHNRLYWYRQTLGQGPEFLTYFQNEAQLEKSRLLSDRFSAERPKGSFSTLEIQRTEQGDSAMYLCASSRPGYSYEQYFGPGTRLTVT.

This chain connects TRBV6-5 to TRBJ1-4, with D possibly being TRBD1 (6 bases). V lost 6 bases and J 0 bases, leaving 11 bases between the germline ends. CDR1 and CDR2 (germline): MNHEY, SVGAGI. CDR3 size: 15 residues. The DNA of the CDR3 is TGTGCCAGCAGGGAGGGGGGGACAACTAATGAAAAACTGTTTTTT. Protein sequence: CASREGGTTNEKLFF.

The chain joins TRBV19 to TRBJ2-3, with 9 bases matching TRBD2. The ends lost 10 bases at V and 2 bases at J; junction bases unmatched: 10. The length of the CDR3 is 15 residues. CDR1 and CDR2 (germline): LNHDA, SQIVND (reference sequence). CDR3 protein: CATSGGGAATDTQYF. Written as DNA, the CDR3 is TGTGCCACCTCGGGCGGGGGGGCCGCCACAGATACGCAGTATTTT. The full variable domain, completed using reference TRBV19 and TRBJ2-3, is DGGITQSPKYLFRKEGQNVTLSCEQNLNHDAMYWYRQDPGQGLRLIYYSQIVNDFQKGDIAEGYSVSREKKESFPLTVTSAQKNPTAFYLCATSGGGAATDTQYFGPGTRLTVL.

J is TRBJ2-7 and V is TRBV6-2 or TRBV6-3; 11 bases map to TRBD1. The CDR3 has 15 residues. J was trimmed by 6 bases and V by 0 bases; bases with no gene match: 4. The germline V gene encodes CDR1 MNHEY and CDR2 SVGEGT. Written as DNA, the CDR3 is TGTGCCAGCAGTTACTCAGGACAGGGGGCATTCGAGCAGTACTTC. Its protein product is CASSYSGQGAFEQYF.

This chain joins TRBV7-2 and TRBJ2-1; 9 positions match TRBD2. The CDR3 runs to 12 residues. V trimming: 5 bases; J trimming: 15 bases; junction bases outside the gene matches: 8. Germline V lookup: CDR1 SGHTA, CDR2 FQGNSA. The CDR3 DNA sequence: TGTGCCAGCAGCCCTGGGGGACTAGCAATGTTCTTC. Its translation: CASSPGGLAMFF. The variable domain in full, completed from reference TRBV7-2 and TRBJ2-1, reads GAGVSQSPSNKVTEKGKDVELRCDPISGHTALYWYRQSLGQGLEFLIYFQGNSAPDKSGLPSDRFSAERTGGSVSTLTIQRTQQEDSAVYLCASSPGGLAMFFGPGTRLTVL.

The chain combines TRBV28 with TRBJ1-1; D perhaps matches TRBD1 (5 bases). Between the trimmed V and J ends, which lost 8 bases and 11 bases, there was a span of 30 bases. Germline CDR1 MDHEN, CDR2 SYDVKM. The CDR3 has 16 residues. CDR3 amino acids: CASFPPGNGGEIVAFF. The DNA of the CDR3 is TGTGCCAGCTTCCCCCCAGGGAACGGGGGGGAGATAGTGGCTTTCTTT.

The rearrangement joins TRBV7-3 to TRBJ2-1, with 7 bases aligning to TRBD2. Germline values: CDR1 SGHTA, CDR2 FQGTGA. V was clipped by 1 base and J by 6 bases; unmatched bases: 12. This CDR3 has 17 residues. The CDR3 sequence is CASSLRPSGGNLNEQFF. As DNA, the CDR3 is TGTGCCAGCAGCTTAAGGCCTTCGGGGGGAAATCTCAATGAGCAGTTCTTC.

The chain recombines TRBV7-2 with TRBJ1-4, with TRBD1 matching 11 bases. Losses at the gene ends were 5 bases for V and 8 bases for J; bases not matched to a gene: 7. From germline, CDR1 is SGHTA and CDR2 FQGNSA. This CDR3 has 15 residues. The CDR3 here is CASSPIRDRGEKLFF. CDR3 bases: TGTGCCAGCAGCCCAATCCGGGACAGGGGGGAAAAACTGTTTTTT.

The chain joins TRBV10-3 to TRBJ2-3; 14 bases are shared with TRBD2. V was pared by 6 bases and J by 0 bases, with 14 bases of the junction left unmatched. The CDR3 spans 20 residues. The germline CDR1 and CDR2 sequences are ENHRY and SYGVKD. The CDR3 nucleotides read TGTGCCATCAGCTTTACATCCGGGACTAGCGGGGGAGGAAGCACAGATACGCAGTATTTT. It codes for CAISFTSGTSGGGSTDTQYF.

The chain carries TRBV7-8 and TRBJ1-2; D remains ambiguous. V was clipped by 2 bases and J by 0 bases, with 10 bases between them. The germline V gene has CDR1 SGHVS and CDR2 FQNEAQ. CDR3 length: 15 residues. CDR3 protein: CASSLRETANYGYTF. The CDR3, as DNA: TGTGCCAGCAGCTTAAGGGAAACAGCTAACTATGGCTACACCTTC.